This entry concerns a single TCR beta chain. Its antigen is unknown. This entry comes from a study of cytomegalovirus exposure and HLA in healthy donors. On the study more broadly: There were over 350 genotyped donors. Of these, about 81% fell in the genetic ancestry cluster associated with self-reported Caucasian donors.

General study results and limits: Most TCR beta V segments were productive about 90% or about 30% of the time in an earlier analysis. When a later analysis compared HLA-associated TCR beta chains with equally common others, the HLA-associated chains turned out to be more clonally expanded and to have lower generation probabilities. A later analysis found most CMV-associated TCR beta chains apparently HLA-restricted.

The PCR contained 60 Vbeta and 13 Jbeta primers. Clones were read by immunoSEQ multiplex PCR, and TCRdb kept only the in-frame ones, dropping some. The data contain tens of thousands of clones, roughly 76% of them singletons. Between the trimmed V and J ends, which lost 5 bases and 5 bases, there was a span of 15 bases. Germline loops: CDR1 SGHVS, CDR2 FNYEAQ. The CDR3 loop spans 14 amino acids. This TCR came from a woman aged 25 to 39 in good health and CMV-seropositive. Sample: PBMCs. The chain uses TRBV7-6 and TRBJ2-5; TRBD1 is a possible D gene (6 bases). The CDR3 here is CASSQTGLWETQYF. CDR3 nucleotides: TGTGCCAGCAGCCAGACAGGCTTGTGGGAGACCCAGTACTTC. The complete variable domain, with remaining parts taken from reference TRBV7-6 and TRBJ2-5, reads GAGVSQSPRYKVTKRGQDVALRCDPISGHVSLYWYRQALGQGPEFLTYFNYEAQQDKSGLPNDRFSAERPEGSISTLTIQRTEQRDSAMYRCASSQTGLWETQYFGPGTRLLVL.